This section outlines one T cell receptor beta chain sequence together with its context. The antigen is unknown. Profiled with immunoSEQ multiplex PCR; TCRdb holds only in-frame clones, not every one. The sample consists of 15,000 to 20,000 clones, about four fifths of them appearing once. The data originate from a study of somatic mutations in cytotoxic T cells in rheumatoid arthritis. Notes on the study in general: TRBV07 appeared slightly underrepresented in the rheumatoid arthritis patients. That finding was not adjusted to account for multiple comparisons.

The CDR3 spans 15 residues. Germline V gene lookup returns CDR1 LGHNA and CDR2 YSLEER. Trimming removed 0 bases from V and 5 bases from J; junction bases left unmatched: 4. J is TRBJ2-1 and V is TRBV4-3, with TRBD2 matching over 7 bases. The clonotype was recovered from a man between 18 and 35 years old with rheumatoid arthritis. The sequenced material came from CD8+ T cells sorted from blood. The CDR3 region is CASSQDFGTNNEQFF. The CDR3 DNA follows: TGCGCCAGCAGCCAAGATTTTGGGACTAACAATGAGCAGTTCTTC.